The 24 T cell receptor beta chains reported below all come from one sample, sequenced in a study of blood T cell repertoires in COVID-19. TCRdb's table, derived via immunoSEQ multiplex PCR, lists solely in-frame clones and lacks some. The top ten hold 5.6% of the sample, which has about 64,000 clones, about 79% seen once. The sample taken for sequencing was peripheral blood. The receptor set was obtained from a woman in her fifties or sixties with acute or convalescent COVID-19.

This clone has just a few counts. This rearrangement joins TRBV6-6 to TRBJ2-4, with 7 bases identical to TRBD2. This CDR3 spans 16 amino acids. The J segment lost 4 bases and the V segment lost 5 bases, leaving 11 bases of the junction unmatched. Germline CDR1 reads MNHNY; CDR2 reads SVGAGI (reference sequence). CDR3 region: CASSPPSGDAKNIQYF. CDR3 bases: TGTGCCAGCAGTCCACCCAGCGGGGACGCTAAAAACATTCAGTACTTC.

This clone was seen more than once but under ten times. The rearrangement uses TRBV20-1 and TRBJ2-7; 7 nucleotides align to TRBD1. The V gene end was trimmed by 6 bases and the J gene end by 6 bases; junction bases not matched to a gene: 5. This CDR3 spans 11 amino acids. The germline CDR1 and CDR2 sequences are DFQATT and SNEGSKA (reference sequence). CDR3 amino acids: CSARGQVEQYF. CDR3 nucleotides: TGCAGTGCCCGAGGACAGGTCGAGCAGTACTTC.

This clone was observed once. V usage is TRBV28 and J usage is TRBJ2-7; D is possibly TRBD2 (5 bases). Germline-derived CDR1 and CDR2 are MDHEN and SYDVKM. The CDR3 length is 16 residues. With 5 bases removed from V and 4 bases from J, the gap between germline ends came to 21 bases. CDR3 region: CASSGIETSGTYEQYF. CDR3 bases: TGTGCCAGCAGTGGGATCGAGACCTCGGGAACTTACGAGCAGTACTTC.

The CDR3 loop reads CASSLTHSPNSGANVLTF. The CDR3 bases are TGCGCCAGCAGCTTGACCCACAGCCCCAACTCTGGGGCCAACGTCCTGACTTTC. The chain uses TRBV5-1 and TRBJ2-6; D is uncertain. Trimming took 1 base from V and 0 from J, leaving 14 bases between them. The germline gives CDR1 SGHRS, CDR2 YFSETQ. This CDR3 comprises 18 residues.

Points on this clone: This sample includes further DNA sequences coding for the same CDR3. The V call is TRBV19, the J call TRBJ1-5; D not certain. Germline V gives CDR1 LNHDA, CDR2 SQIVND (reference sequence). This CDR3 has 16 residues. The V gene lost 3 bases and the J gene lost 0 bases, with 12 bases spanning the gap. The CDR3: CASSILGGYSNQPQHF. CDR3 DNA sequence: TGTGCCAGTAGTATTCTAGGAGGATATAGCAATCAGCCCCAGCATTTT.

This rearrangement joins TRBV5-4 to TRBJ2-1, with D perhaps TRBD2 (5 bases). In germline, CDR1 is SGHNT, CDR2 YYREEE (reference sequence). The CDR3 contains 16 residues. The V end was cut by 0 bases, the J end by 2 bases, with 12 bases between. The DNA of the CDR3 is TGTGCCAGCAGCTTGGGAGGATGGCGGGCCTACAATGAGCAGTTCTTC. Protein sequence: CASSLGGWRAYNEQFF.

This sequence joins TRBV19 and TRBJ2-5; D unclear. Between the trimmed V and J ends, which lost 3 bases and 5 bases, there was a span of 16 bases. The CDR3 loop spans 15 amino acids. CDR1 LNHDA and CDR2 SQIVND come from the germline V gene (reference sequence). CDR3 in amino acids: CASSIRLTARETQYF. Here the CDR3 DNA reads TGTGCCAGTAGTATCAGACTGACGGCGAGGGAGACCCAGTACTTC.

J is TRBJ1-5 and V is TRBV5-1; 9 nucleotides align to TRBD1. The V segment lost 4 bases and the J segment 7 bases; nucleotides outside the gene matches: 6. Looked up from germline, CDR1 is SGHRS and CDR2 is YFSETQ. The CDR3 contains 14 residues. The CDR3 DNA reads as TGCGCCAGCAGCGTGGGACAGGGTGGACAGCCCCAGCATTTT. It specifies CASSVGQGGQPQHF.

This clone appeared a few times. The rearrangement links TRBV19 to TRBJ1-4; TRBD1 matches 10 bases. Germline CDR1 reads LNHDA; CDR2 reads SQIVND (reference sequence). CDR3 length equals 14 residues. V lost 6 bases, J lost 8 bases, and 6 bases stayed unmatched. The CDR3 DNA reads as TGTGCCAGTAGAAGACAGGGGGCAAACGAAAAACTGTTTTTT. Translated, it gives CASRRQGANEKLFF.

CDR3 in amino acids: CAISAPQGVHNSPLHF. Written as DNA, the CDR3 is TGTGCCATCAGTGCCCCACAGGGGGTCCATAATTCACCCCTCCACTTT. This sequence joins TRBV10-3 and TRBJ1-6, with TRBD1 matching 8 bases. The V gene's germline CDR1 is ENHRY and CDR2 SYGVKD. This CDR3 has 16 amino acids. The trim removed 4 bases at V and 5 bases at J, leaving 7 bases unmatched.

V is TRBV6-5 and J is TRBJ1-5; 9 bases agree with TRBD1. CDR3 length: 15 amino acids. J lost 7 bases, V lost 10 bases, and 14 bases had no gene match. Germline-derived CDR1 and CDR2 are MNHEY and SVGAGI. The CDR3 DNA follows: TGTGCCACCGACAGGGGGGTCTCCTTAGGACAGCCCCAGCATTTT. Translating gives CATDRGVSLGQPQHF.

This chain uses TRBV5-1 with TRBJ1-4, with D tentatively TRBD1 (5 bases). The CDR3 spans 14 residues. Between the trimmed V and J ends, which lost 4 bases and 8 bases, there was a span of 15 bases. From germline, CDR1 is SGHRS and CDR2 YFSETQ. The CDR3 coding sequence is TGCGCCAGCAGCCCCCCGGGGGGAGAGGAAAAACTGTTTTTT. Translation gives CASSPPGGEEKLFF. The whole variable domain, remainder taken from reference TRBV5-1 and TRBJ1-4, is KAGVTQTPRYLIKTRGQQVTLSCSPISGHRSVSWYQQTPGQGLQFLFEYFSETQRNKGNFPGRFSGRQFSNSRSEMNVSTLELGDSALYLCASSPPGGEEKLFFGSGTQLSVL.

The chain joins TRBV5-1 to TRBJ1-1, with D hard to call. CDR3 length equals 13 residues. Germline V CDR1 and CDR2: SGHRS, YFSETQ. Trimming cost V 2 bases and J 1 base, with 6 bases left between them. This CDR3 reads CASSFRENTEAFF. The CDR3 DNA sequence: TGCGCCAGCAGCTTCCGGGAGAACACTGAAGCTTTCTTT.

This CDR3 is CASSRGQGQPQHF. CDR3 nucleotides: TGCGCCAGCAGCAGGGGGCAGGGTCAGCCCCAGCATTTT. The chain couples TRBV5-1 to TRBJ1-5; 7 nucleotides line up with TRBD1. The CDR3 runs to 13 residues. Germline V gene lookup returns CDR1 SGHRS and CDR2 YFSETQ. V gave up 4 bases and J gave up 6 bases; unmatched junction bases: 4.

The chain uses TRBV7-6 and TRBJ1-4; perhaps TRBD1 as D (6 bases). Germline values: CDR1 SGHVS, CDR2 FNYEAQ. The CDR3 has 15 residues. Deletions cut 1 base from V and 7 bases from J, with 13 bases between. CDR3 protein: CASSLGTVPAEKLFF. CDR3 nucleotides: TGTGCCAGCAGCTTAGGGACAGTCCCGGCTGAAAAACTGTTTTTT.

This rearrangement joins TRBV30 to TRBJ2-7; 9 bases agree with TRBD1. The CDR3 length is 13 residues. V trimming: 4 bases; J trimming: 6 bases; junction bases outside the gene matches: 7. Germline CDR1 and CDR2: GTSNPN and SVGIG (reference sequence). The CDR3 DNA is TGTGCCTGGACCCTGGACAGGGGAGGCGAGCAGTACTTC. It is translated as CAWTLDRGGEQYF.

This clone was detected once. V gene TRBV5-8 combines with J gene TRBJ1-5; 9 nucleotides line up with TRBD1. The CDR3 has 15 residues. The germline gives CDR1 SGHTS, CDR2 YDEGEE. With 9 bases clipped from V and 3 bases from J, the junction kept 10 bases outside the gene matches. The CDR3 bases are TGTGCCACCGTCATGGGACAGGGTTTCAATCAGCCCCAGCATTTT. As protein: CATVMGQGFNQPQHF.

CDR3 nucleotide sequence: TGTGCCAGCGGACCAGGGGCGACAGATACGCAGTATTTT. Its translation: CASGPGATDTQYF. The J gene is TRBJ2-3, the V gene TRBV7-3; D perhaps matches TRBD1 (6 bases). The CDR3 length is 13 residues. Trimming shortened V by 8 bases and J by 3 bases, and 12 bases separated the two germline ends. The germline gives CDR1 SGHTA, CDR2 FQGTGA.

The V call is TRBV19, the J call TRBJ2-3; 7 bases align to TRBD2. V trimming: 0 bases; J trimming: 1 base; junction bases outside the gene matches: 7. Germline assignment: CDR1 LNHDA and CDR2 SQIVND (reference sequence). There are 17 residues in the CDR3. CDR3 amino acids: CASSIDSAAGGTDTQYF. The CDR3, as DNA: TGTGCCAGTAGTATAGATAGCGCGGCGGGAGGCACAGATACGCAGTATTTT.

The CDR3 region is CASSFAGADTQYF. The CDR3 DNA follows: TGTGCCAGCAGTTTCGCGGGGGCAGATACGCAGTATTTT. The V gene is TRBV11-2, the J gene TRBJ2-3, with 7 bases lining up with TRBD2. Germline V CDR1 and CDR2: SGHAT, FQNNGV. V was clipped by 6 bases and J by 4 bases; unmatched bases: 4. CDR3 size: 13 residues. The whole variable domain, filled in from reference TRBV11-2 and TRBJ2-3, reads EAGVAQSPRYKIIEKRQSVAFWCNPISGHATLYWYQQILGQGPKLLIQFQNNGVVDDSQLPKDRFSAERLKGVDSTLKIQPAKLEDSAVYLCASSFAGADTQYFGPGTRLTVL.

In its sample, this clone was seen a few times. The rearrangement links TRBV11-2 to TRBJ2-1; 9 nucleotides align to TRBD1. The ends lost 4 bases at V and 7 bases at J; junction bases unmatched: 8. This CDR3 has 15 amino acids. The germline gives CDR1 SGHAT, CDR2 FQNNGV. In DNA form, the CDR3 reads TGTGCCAGCAGCTATCGGACAGGGGAGGTAAATGAGCAGTTCTTC. This gives the protein CASSYRTGEVNEQFF. The full variable domain, with the rest looked up from reference TRBV11-2 and TRBJ2-1, is EAGVAQSPRYKIIEKRQSVAFWCNPISGHATLYWYQQILGQGPKLLIQFQNNGVVDDSQLPKDRFSAERLKGVDSTLKIQPAKLEDSAVYLCASSYRTGEVNEQFFGPGTRLTVL.

V is TRBV6-5 and J is TRBJ1-2; a weak D match, TRBD1 (6 bases). CDR1 is MNHEY and CDR2 is SVGAGI in the germline V gene. The CDR3 runs 16 residues. V was clipped by 3 bases and J by 4 bases, with 18 bases between them. In DNA, the CDR3 is TGTGCCAGCAGTTATGTTTCCTTGGACAGCGCCTATGGCTACACCTTC. This sequence encodes CASSYVSLDSAYGYTF.

The V call is TRBV7-9, the J call TRBJ2-2; weak D call: TRBD2 (6 bases). CDR1 is SEHNR, CDR2 FQNEAQ, per germline (reference sequence). There are 16 residues in the CDR3. V was trimmed by 7 bases and J by 1 base, leaving 16 bases between them. CDR3 DNA: TGTGCCAGCACCCTCCGGGACTCGATGAACACCGGGGAGCTGTTTTTT. This encodes CASTLRDSMNTGELFF.

This chain joins TRBV11-2 and TRBJ2-2, with 12 bases that match TRBD1. CDR1 SGHAT and CDR2 FQNNGV come from the germline V gene. The ends lost 0 bases at V and 6 bases at J; junction bases unmatched: 5. CDR3 length: 17 residues. CDR3 residues: CASSLDSGQGAAGELFF. DNA of the CDR3: TGTGCCAGCAGCTTAGACTCGGGACAGGGGGCTGCCGGGGAGCTGTTTTTT. Variable domain in full (rest from reference TRBV11-2 and TRBJ2-2): EAGVAQSPRYKIIEKRQSVAFWCNPISGHATLYWYQQILGQGPKLLIQFQNNGVVDDSQLPKDRFSAERLKGVDSTLKIQPAKLEDSAVYLCASSLDSGQGAAGELFFGEGSRLTVL.